The T cell receptor beta chain under discussion was sequenced for a study of OX40 agonist ivuxolimab in advanced cancers. General observations from the study: What antigens the expanded peripheral T cells recognized was never established.

To note about this clone: The antigen remains undetermined.

Profiling relied on immunoSEQ multiplex PCR, and the TCRdb table lists in-frame clones only, not all of them. The table lists tens of thousands of clones, about 91% of them singletons. The V gene lost 3 bases and the J gene lost 5 bases, with 18 bases spanning the gap. This CDR3 comprises 16 residues. The V gene's germline CDR1 is MDHEN and CDR2 SYDVKM. The TCR was taken from an adult with an advanced solid tumor such as melanoma, head and neck, liver or kidney cancer. The chain couples TRBV28 to TRBJ2-3, with unresolved D. The sample was CD4+ or CD8+ T cells sorted from blood, taken in a trial of the OX40 agonist ivuxolimab. The CDR3 nucleotides read TGTGCCAGCAGTTTGTCCGGTAGAGAGTCCATAGATACGCAGTATTTT. This gives the protein CASSLSGRESIDTQYF. Full variable domain (missing parts from reference TRBV28 and TRBJ2-3): DVKVTQSSRYLVKRTGEKVFLECVQDMDHENMFWYRQDPGLGLRLIYFSYDVKMKEKGDIPEGYSVSREKKERFSLILESASTNQTSMYLCASSLSGRESIDTQYFGPGTRLTVL.